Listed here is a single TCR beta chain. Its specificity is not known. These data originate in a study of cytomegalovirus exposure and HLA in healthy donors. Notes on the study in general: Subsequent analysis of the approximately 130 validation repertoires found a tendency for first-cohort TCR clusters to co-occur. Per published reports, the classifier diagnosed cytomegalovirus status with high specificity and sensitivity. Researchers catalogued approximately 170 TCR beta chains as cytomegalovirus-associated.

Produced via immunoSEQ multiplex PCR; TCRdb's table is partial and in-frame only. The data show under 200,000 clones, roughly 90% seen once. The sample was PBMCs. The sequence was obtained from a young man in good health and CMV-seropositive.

The chain's CDR3 is CASRLPSVGRKEGYTF. CDR3 sequence (DNA): TGCGCCAGCAGGCTCCCTTCGGTTGGCAGGAAAGAGGGCTACACCTTC. V gene TRBV4-1 combines with J gene TRBJ1-2; D call uncertain. Looked up from germline, CDR1 is MGHRA and CDR2 is YSYEKL. Trimming left V 6 bases short and J 8 bases short, with 25 bases between. This CDR3 region has 16 residues.